This TCR beta chain was captured by sequencing in a study of CXCR3-negative and CXCR3-positive naive CD8 T cells. Points from the study as a whole: CXCR3-positive naive cells had more hydrophobic TRB CDR3s than CXCR3-negative naive cells. Memory cells showed distinct TRBV-TRBJ patterns, while the two naive subsets matched. Memory CD8+ cells had much lower diversity, and both naive subsets had comparably high diversity.

The CDR3 is 12 residues long. The V gene's germline CDR1 is MNHEY and CDR2 SVGEGT. A note on this clonotype: Its specificity is unknown.

The sorter processed each CD8+ T cell subset in triplicate at 250,000 to 300,000 cells apiece. Naive CD8+ T cells carried a CD45RO-CCR7+CD27+CD95- phenotype. Each TRB cDNA library was prepared by 5' RACE (with UMI labels). TCRdb derives one entry per CDR3 protein from the 5' RACE reads, leaving out DNA. The listing records 130,000 to 150,000 distinct CDR3 sequences. The receptor was isolated from a human donor in good health. Some clones in this sample may be carry-over from other donors' samples. V and J are TRBV6-2 or TRBV6-3 and TRBJ2-1; TCRdb indicates TRBD2, and absent DNA this call remains unverified. The source material was naive CXCR3+ CD8+ T cells from blood. Subset: CD45RO-CCR7+CD27+CD95- naive CD8+ T cells expressing CXCR3 (TNR3+). CDR3 sequence: CASSYEGLRSFF.